This passage covers 21 T cell receptor beta chains from one sample sequenced in a study of blood T cell repertoires in COVID-19. Sequencing used immunoSEQ multiplex PCR; TCRdb keeps in-frame clones, though not all of them. The sample gives around 70,000 clones, around nine tenths of which show up once; under 13% is in the top ten. The sample comprised peripheral blood. The source is a woman aged 18-29 years with acute or convalescent COVID-19.

This chain connects TRBV29-1 to TRBJ2-1; 8 nucleotides agree with TRBD2. CDR3 length: 14 residues. Trimming at V came to 6 bases and at J to 9 bases, leaving 13 bases not matched to a gene. Germline V lookup: CDR1 SQVTM, CDR2 ANQGSEA. CDR3 protein: CSVSGLGPLPEQFF. The CDR3 bases are TGCAGCGTCTCGGGACTAGGGCCTCTCCCTGAGCAGTTCTTC.

CDR3 sequence reads: CASTVTSQNTGELFF. The CDR3 bases are TGTGCCAGTACCGTGACTAGTCAAAACACCGGGGAGCTGTTTTTT. V usage is TRBV19 and J usage is TRBJ2-2, with D tentatively TRBD2 (6 bases). The germline V and J ends were trimmed by 7 bases and 2 bases, with 14 bases remaining between them. CDR1 and CDR2 (germline): LNHDA, SQIVND (reference sequence). The CDR3 spans 15 residues.

This clone was detected only once. The rearrangement uses TRBV30 and TRBJ1-1; TRBD1 is a possible D gene (6 bases). The CDR3 has 13 residues. V was cut by 2 bases and J by 2 bases, with 9 bases left in between. Germline values: CDR1 GTSNPN, CDR2 SVGIG (reference sequence). CDR3 bases: TGTGCCTGGAGTTTACAGGGAAACACTGAAGCTTTCTTT. It specifies CAWSLQGNTEAFF.

V usage is TRBV18 and J usage is TRBJ1-5; TRBD1 aligns across 7 bases. There are 15 residues in the CDR3. The V gene end was trimmed by 4 bases and the J gene end by 3 bases; junction bases not matched to a gene: 6. Germline V gene lookup returns CDR1 KGHSH and CDR2 LQKENI. The CDR3 sequence is CASSLSTGYNQPQHF. CDR3 DNA sequence: TGTGCCAGCTCACTTTCGACAGGGTACAATCAGCCCCAGCATTTT.

The rearrangement links TRBV4-1 to TRBJ1-5; a weak D match, TRBD1 (5 bases). Per germline, CDR1 MGHRA and CDR2 YSYEKL. V was cut by 0 bases and J by 0 bases, with 9 bases left in between. The CDR3 length is 16 residues. The CDR3 sequence: CASSQDLGLSNQPQHF. Here the CDR3 DNA reads TGCGCCAGCAGCCAAGACTTGGGGCTTAGCAATCAGCCCCAGCATTTT.

CDR3 loop: CASSVEGDTDTQYF. The CDR3 DNA is TGTGCCAGCAGCGTAGAGGGGGACACAGATACGCAGTATTTT. This chain connects TRBV9 to TRBJ2-3; the D gene is possibly TRBD1 (6 bases). Trimming left V 0 bases short and J 2 bases short, with 7 bases between. This CDR3 region has 14 residues. Germline V gives CDR1 SGDLS, CDR2 YYNGEE.

The rearrangement links TRBV7-2 to TRBJ1-2, with 10 bases aligning to TRBD1. Per the germline V gene, CDR1 is SGHTA and CDR2 is FQGNSA. V lost 1 base and J lost 2; bases outside the gene matches: 1. CDR3 size: 15 residues. The CDR3 DNA reads as TGTGCCAGCAGCTTAGGACAGGGGGCGAACTATGGCTACACCTTC. It encodes CASSLGQGANYGYTF.

The gene calls are TRBV6-1 and TRBJ2-7; 9 bases are a match to TRBD1. Trimming cost V 4 bases and J 6 bases; bases outside gene matches: 13. CDR1 is MNHNS, CDR2 SASEGT, per germline. The CDR3 spans 16 residues. The CDR3 loop is CASSVIPGQGTREQYF. CDR3 bases: TGTGCCAGCAGTGTCATACCGGGACAGGGAACTCGCGAGCAGTACTTC.

This chain uses TRBV7-9 with TRBJ2-7, with D hard to call. Looked up from germline, CDR1 is SEHNR and CDR2 is FQNEAQ (reference sequence). CDR3 length: 13 residues. The ends were cut back, 2 bases at V and 2 bases at J, with 7 bases in the middle. CDR3 amino acids: CASSLSSTYEQYF. The CDR3 DNA follows: TGTGCCAGCAGCTTAAGTAGTACCTACGAGCAGTACTTC.

For the CDR3, the DNA is TGTGCCAGCTCAACTACGACGGGAACCCCTCGTCAGTACTTC. Translating it yields CASSTTTGTPRQYF. V usage is TRBV18 and J usage is TRBJ2-4; tentative D call: TRBD2 (5 bases). CDR3 size: 14 residues. Germline loops: CDR1 KGHSH, CDR2 LQKENI. With 5 bases removed from V and 12 bases from J, the gap between germline ends came to 20 bases.

V gene TRBV5-8 combines with J gene TRBJ2-1, with 7 bases identical to TRBD2. The CDR3 extends over 14 amino acids. Per germline, CDR1 SGHTS and CDR2 YDEGEE. V lost 3 bases, J lost 8 bases, and 8 bases stayed unmatched. In DNA form, the CDR3 reads TGTGCCAGCAGCTCAGAAGCGGGGTCCCATGAGCAGTTCTTC. It specifies CASSSEAGSHEQFF.

V usage is TRBV5-8 and J usage is TRBJ1-1; D is uncertain. The V gene lost 2 bases and the J gene lost 1 base, with 12 bases spanning the gap. CDR1 is SGHTS and CDR2 is YDEGEE in the germline V gene. The CDR3 extends over 15 amino acids. The chain's CDR3 is CASSLVSRANTEAFF. Written as DNA, the CDR3 is TGTGCCAGCAGCTTAGTTTCGAGGGCGAACACTGAAGCTTTCTTT.

The chain combines TRBV12-1 with TRBJ1-1. TRBV12-1 is classified as a pseudogene. There are 14 residues in the CDR3. The CDR3 nucleotides are TGTGCCAGCAGCTTTGATCTCCGGGACACTGAAGCTTTCTTT. The encoded protein is CASSFDLRDTEAFF.

This clone was detected a few times. CDR3 residues: CASGNRDTGELFF. The CDR3 DNA follows: TGTGCTAGTGGAAACAGGGACACCGGGGAGCTGTTTTTT. The chain carries TRBV12-5 and TRBJ2-2; possibly TRBD1 for D (6 bases). The CDR3 loop spans 13 amino acids. The V and J ends lost 6 bases and 3 bases respectively, with 8 bases between them. CDR1 and CDR2 (germline): LGHNT, FRNRAP.

The CDR3 DNA is TGCAGTGCTAGTTCACGGGACAGTCGTAATTCACCCCTCCACTTT. This gives the protein CSASSRDSRNSPLHF. The chain combines TRBV20-1 with TRBJ1-6; 7 bases agree with TRBD1. CDR1 is DFQATT and CDR2 is SNEGSKA in the germline V gene (reference sequence). The CDR3 has 15 residues. J was trimmed by 6 bases and V by 3 bases; bases with no gene match: 8.

The V and J genes are TRBV5-5 and TRBJ1-4; D perhaps matches TRBD1 (5 bases). Trimming shortened V by 0 bases and J by 7 bases, and 10 bases separated the two germline ends. This CDR3 is 14 amino acids long. CDR1 and CDR2 from the germline V gene are SGHKS and YYEKEE (reference sequence). The DNA for the CDR3 is TGTGCCAGCAGCTTGGTCGGGGGGTCTGAAAAACTGTTTTTT. Protein product: CASSLVGGSEKLFF.

The chain combines TRBV4-2 with TRBJ1-1; a weak D match, TRBD1 (5 bases). V lost 4 bases and J 10 bases, leaving 13 bases between the germline ends. CDR3 size: 12 residues. Germline-derived CDR1 and CDR2 are LGHNA and YNFKEQ. The CDR3 DNA is TGTGCCAGCAGCCTCGATCGGGGGATAGCTTTCTTT. Protein sequence: CASSLDRGIAFF.

The chain carries TRBV11-2 and TRBJ1-6, with 8 bases identical to TRBD1. Germline V gene sequence: CDR1 SGHAT, CDR2 FQNNGV. V lost 4 bases, J lost 5 bases, and 4 bases stayed unmatched. The CDR3 spans 15 residues. The CDR3 nucleotides read TGTGCCAGCAGCTCCCCGACAGGGGATAATTCACCCCTCCACTTT. Translating gives CASSSPTGDNSPLHF.

This chain uses TRBV24-1 with TRBJ1-2; 7 positions agree with TRBD1. V was clipped by 3 bases and J by 5 bases; unmatched bases: 2. The CDR3 contains 13 residues. The germline V gene has CDR1 KGHDR and CDR2 SFDVKD. The CDR3 nucleotides read TGTGCCACCAGTGATCGGACAGGATATGGCTACACCTTC. The encoded protein is CATSDRTGYGYTF.

The J gene is TRBJ2-7, the V gene TRBV7-2; unclear D gene. The CDR3 spans 16 residues. Germline V lookup: CDR1 SGHTA, CDR2 FQGNSA. The germline V and J ends were trimmed by 4 bases and 2 bases, with 18 bases remaining between them. The CDR3 DNA follows: TGTGCCAGCAGCTCCGCCCCGGCTGGGCGACCCTACGAGCAGTACTTC. Protein product: CASSSAPAGRPYEQYF. The entire variable domain, with the rest obtained from reference TRBV7-2 and TRBJ2-7, is as follows: GAGVSQSPSNKVTEKGKDVELRCDPISGHTALYWYRQSLGQGLEFLIYFQGNSAPDKSGLPSDRFSAERTGGSVSTLTIQRTQQEDSAVYLCASSSAPAGRPYEQYFGPGTRLTVT.

The J gene is TRBJ1-2, the V gene TRBV7-2, with 8 bases aligning to TRBD1. In germline, CDR1 is SGHTA, CDR2 FQGNSA. The CDR3 extends over 14 amino acids. Trimming took 4 bases from V and 8 from J; bases not matched to a gene: 9. CDR3 protein: CASSSSDRGVGYTF. CDR3 sequence (DNA): TGTGCCAGCAGCTCCTCCGACAGGGGCGTCGGCTACACCTTC.